Listed below are T cell receptor beta chains from one sample, sequenced in a study of long-term antiretroviral therapy in people with HIV. The assay was immunoSEQ multiplex PCR, and TCRdb's table has in-frame clones only and misses some. The table shows about 16,000 clones, with about 90% occurring only once. This material consisted of unsorted PBMCs, taken around 2.3 years before starting antiretroviral therapy. These receptors were collected from a woman aged 25 to 39 with HIV. The CDR3 runs from the conserved cysteine through the conserved F or W. The order of the fields is CDR3 length, V gene, clone size, D gene, J gene, CDR3 DNA, CDR3 protein. The D gene is left open where the match is weak. The size entry is marked missing in some rows and otherwise reads once, few, many or a size class.

CDR3 length: 14
V gene: TRBV18
clone size: -
D gene: -
J gene: TRBJ1-1
CDR3 DNA: TGTGCCAGCTCACCACCTGGAGGTGGTGGTGGAGCTTTCTTT
CDR3 protein: CASSPPGGGGGAFF

CDR3 length: 12
V gene: TRBV2
clone size: -
D gene: -
J gene: TRBJ1-2
CDR3 DNA: TGTGCCAGCACACTAGGGGGCTATGGCTACACCTTC
CDR3 protein: CASTLGGYGYTF

CDR3 length: 14
V gene: TRBV7-2
clone size: -
D gene: -
J gene: TRBJ1-1
CDR3 DNA: TGTGCCAGCAGCTTGCATATGGTAAGGACTGAAGCTTTCTTT
CDR3 protein: CASSLHMVRTEAFF

CDR3 length: 19
V gene: TRBV4-1
clone size: -
D gene: TRBD2
J gene: TRBJ2-5
CDR3 DNA: TGCGCCAGCAGCCGGGGACTAGCGGGGGGCCTGCTGCCCCAAGAGACCCAGTACTTC
CDR3 protein: CASSRGLAGGLLPQETQYF

CDR3 length: 15
V gene: TRBV10-3
clone size: -
D gene: TRBD1
J gene: TRBJ1-1
CDR3 DNA: TGTGCCATCAGCGAGGACAGGGCGCGGAACACTGAAGCTTTCTTT
CDR3 protein: CAISEDRARNTEAFF

CDR3 length: 15
V gene: TRBV6-5
clone size: -
D gene: -
J gene: TRBJ1-4
CDR3 DNA: TGTGCCAGCAGTTACGGGCGATCAACTAATGAAAAACTGTTTTTT
CDR3 protein: CASSYGRSTNEKLFF

CDR3 length: 18
V gene: TRBV19
clone size: -
D gene: TRBD2
J gene: TRBJ2-3
CDR3 DNA: TGTGCCAGCAAACGAACTAGCGGGGGGGCGATGGGACAAGATACGCAGTATTTT
CDR3 protein: CASKRTSGGAMGQDTQYF

CDR3 length: 16
V gene: TRBV4-1
clone size: -
D gene: -
J gene: TRBJ1-1
CDR3 DNA: TGCGCCAGCAGCCAAGATACGGGGGTGATGAACACTGAAGCTTTCTTT
CDR3 protein: CASSQDTGVMNTEAFF

CDR3 length: 10
V gene: TRBV2
clone size: -
D gene: -
J gene: TRBJ1-1
CDR3 DNA: TGTGCCAGCAGTGGCGGGTGGGCTTTCTTT
CDR3 protein: CASSGGWAFF

CDR3 length: 14
V gene: TRBV7-2
clone size: -
D gene: -
J gene: TRBJ2-5
CDR3 DNA: TGTGCCAGCAGCCGCTCAGGGGCAGAAGAGACCCAGTACTTC
CDR3 protein: CASSRSGAEETQYF

CDR3 length: 14
V gene: TRBV5-8
clone size: -
D gene: TRBD1
J gene: TRBJ1-5
CDR3 DNA: TGTGCCAGCAGCTCCTACAGGGGGGAACAGCCCCAGCATTTT
CDR3 protein: CASSSYRGEQPQHF

CDR3 length: 13
V gene: TRBV14
clone size: large
D gene: -
J gene: TRBJ1-2
CDR3 DNA: TGTGCCAGCAGCCTGCATAGGGACGGAGCGTCGTCCTTC
CDR3 protein: CASSLHRDGASSF

CDR3 length: 20
V gene: TRBV11-2
clone size: -
D gene: -
J gene: TRBJ2-6
CDR3 DNA: TGTGCCAGCAGCTTAGATTCGTTCGGGGGGCCCCCTTCTGGGGCCAACGTCCTGACTTTC
CDR3 protein: CASSLDSFGGPPSGANVLTF

CDR3 length: 14
V gene: TRBV5-1
clone size: -
D gene: -
J gene: TRBJ2-7
CDR3 DNA: TGCGCCAGCAGCTTGGCCGGGGAGGCTCGCGAGCAGTACTTC
CDR3 protein: CASSLAGEAREQYF

CDR3 length: 18
V gene: TRBV4-1
clone size: -
D gene: -
J gene: TRBJ2-7
CDR3 DNA: TGCGCCAGCAGCCAAGACCAAAGATCCAGGGGAATGGAATACGAGCAGTACTTC
CDR3 protein: CASSQDQRSRGMEYEQYF

CDR3 length: 16
V gene: TRBV7-9
clone size: -
D gene: TRBD1
J gene: TRBJ1-6
CDR3 DNA: TGTGCCAGCAGCCCAAAAAGCTGGACAGGCGGTTCACCCCTCCACTTT
CDR3 protein: CASSPKSWTGGSPLHF

CDR3 length: 16
V gene: TRBV11-2
clone size: -
D gene: -
J gene: TRBJ2-2
CDR3 DNA: TGTGCCAGCAGCCTCAGGGTAGCCCTAAACACCGGGGAGCTGTTTTTT
CDR3 protein: CASSLRVALNTGELFF

CDR3 length: 15
V gene: TRBV7-2
clone size: -
D gene: TRBD2
J gene: TRBJ2-1
CDR3 DNA: TGTGCCAGCAGCTTAGCGGGGGGGTACTACAATGAGCAGTTCTTC
CDR3 protein: CASSLAGGYYNEQFF

CDR3 length: 15
V gene: TRBV10-2
clone size: -
D gene: TRBD1
J gene: TRBJ2-5
CDR3 DNA: TGCGCCAGCCTAAGCGGACAGGGGGCGGGGGAGACCCAGTACTTC
CDR3 protein: CASLSGQGAGETQYF

CDR3 length: 19
V gene: TRBV5-1
clone size: once
D gene: TRBD1
J gene: TRBJ2-7
CDR3 DNA: TGCGCCAGCAGCTGGCGCTCCGGGACAGGGGCACTCCCCGGCTACGAGCAGTACTTC
CDR3 protein: CASSWRSGTGALPGYEQYF

CDR3 length: 16
V gene: TRBV7-9
clone size: -
D gene: -
J gene: TRBJ2-2
CDR3 DNA: TGTGCCAGCAGCACCCTGGGGGGCCCGTCCACCGGGGAGCTGTTTTTT
CDR3 protein: CASSTLGGPSTGELFF

CDR3 length: 16
V gene: TRBV7-2
clone size: -
D gene: TRBD1
J gene: TRBJ1-5
CDR3 DNA: TGTGCCAGCAGCCCCGACGGACAGGGATCCAATCAGCCCCAGCATTTT
CDR3 protein: CASSPDGQGSNQPQHF

CDR3 length: 18
V gene: TRBV7-2
clone size: -
D gene: -
J gene: TRBJ2-3
CDR3 DNA: TGTGCCAGCAGCTTAGTAGTGGCAGGAGGGCTACCGACAGATACGCAGTATTTT
CDR3 protein: CASSLVVAGGLPTDTQYF

CDR3 length: 16
V gene: TRBV6-1
clone size: -
D gene: TRBD1
J gene: TRBJ1-2
CDR3 DNA: TGTGCCAGCAGTGAAGCCTCAGCCGGGACAGGGTATGGCTACACCTTC
CDR3 protein: CASSEASAGTGYGYTF

CDR3 length: 14
V gene: TRBV18
clone size: -
D gene: -
J gene: TRBJ1-2
CDR3 DNA: TGTGCCAGCTCACCCCCGCAAGGGCTCTATGGCTACACCTTC
CDR3 protein: CASSPPQGLYGYTF

CDR3 length: 15
V gene: TRBV19
clone size: -
D gene: TRBD1
J gene: TRBJ2-5
CDR3 DNA: TGTGCCAGTAGTAGTGGGACAGGGGGCCAGGAGACCCAGTACTTC
CDR3 protein: CASSSGTGGQETQYF

CDR3 length: 15
V gene: TRBV27
clone size: -
D gene: -
J gene: TRBJ2-7
CDR3 DNA: TGTGCCAGCGCCACCGGACAGAGGAGCTCCTACGAGCAGTACTTC
CDR3 protein: CASATGQRSSYEQYF

CDR3 length: 14
V gene: TRBV30
clone size: -
D gene: -
J gene: TRBJ1-6
CDR3 DNA: TGTGCCTGGAGTGAAGGGGCCTATAATTCACCCCTCCACTTT
CDR3 protein: CAWSEGAYNSPLHF

CDR3 length: 12
V gene: TRBV19
clone size: -
D gene: -
J gene: TRBJ2-7
CDR3 DNA: TGTGCCAGTAGTATTATGGGGAACGAGCAGTACTTC
CDR3 protein: CASSIMGNEQYF

CDR3 length: 15
V gene: TRBV4-1
clone size: few
D gene: TRBD1
J gene: TRBJ1-2
CDR3 DNA: TGCGCCAGCAGCCAAGGCAGGGGGCAAGACTATGGCTACACCTTC
CDR3 protein: CASSQGRGQDYGYTF

CDR3 length: 17
V gene: TRBV5-1
clone size: -
D gene: -
J gene: TRBJ1-5
CDR3 DNA: TGCGCCAGCAGCCCGGGTAGTGGAGGGGTCTTTTATCAGCCCCAGCATTTT
CDR3 protein: CASSPGSGGVFYQPQHF

CDR3 length: 15
V gene: TRBV7-2
clone size: -
D gene: -
J gene: TRBJ1-5
CDR3 DNA: TGTGCCAGCAGCCGAGCGGGGGGGTTCAATCAGCCCCAGCATTTT
CDR3 protein: CASSRAGGFNQPQHF

CDR3 length: 15
V gene: TRBV6-4
clone size: -
D gene: TRBD2
J gene: TRBJ2-1
CDR3 DNA: TGTGCCAGCAGTGACTCCGGGACTAGCGTCGATGAGCAGTTCTTC
CDR3 protein: CASSDSGTSVDEQFF

CDR3 length: 15
V gene: TRBV4-3
clone size: -
D gene: -
J gene: TRBJ1-2
CDR3 DNA: TGCGCCAGCGAGCCCCAACTCAGAGGGGGCTATGGCTACACCTTC
CDR3 protein: CASEPQLRGGYGYTF

CDR3 length: 15
V gene: TRBV7-2
clone size: -
D gene: TRBD2
J gene: TRBJ2-3
CDR3 DNA: TGTGCCAGCAGCTCAGGATGGACTAGCGAGTATACGCAGTATTTT
CDR3 protein: CASSSGWTSEYTQYF

CDR3 length: 19
V gene: TRBV19
clone size: -
D gene: TRBD1
J gene: TRBJ1-5
CDR3 DNA: TGTGCCAGTAGTAGTTCGGACAGGGGGCTGTGGGGTAGCAATCAGCCCCAGCATTTT
CDR3 protein: CASSSSDRGLWGSNQPQHF

CDR3 length: 17
V gene: TRBV18
clone size: -
D gene: TRBD1
J gene: TRBJ1-1
CDR3 DNA: TGTGCCAGCTCACCACGGGGGACAGGGGGACTGGACACTGAAGCTTTCTTT
CDR3 protein: CASSPRGTGGLDTEAFF

CDR3 length: 16
V gene: TRBV19
clone size: once
D gene: TRBD2
J gene: TRBJ2-5
CDR3 DNA: TGTGCCAGTAGTAAACCTAGCGGGGGGGATCAAGAGACCCAGTACTTC
CDR3 protein: CASSKPSGGDQETQYF

CDR3 length: 14
V gene: TRBV4-1
clone size: -
D gene: -
J gene: TRBJ2-3
CDR3 DNA: TGCGCCAGCAGCCAAGGAGGGGCCGGAGATACGCAGTATTTT
CDR3 protein: CASSQGGAGDTQYF

CDR3 length: 12
V gene: TRBV25-1
clone size: -
D gene: -
J gene: TRBJ2-7
CDR3 DNA: TGTGCCACCGGGACACCCCTCTACGAGCAGTACTTC
CDR3 protein: CATGTPLYEQYF

CDR3 length: 16
V gene: TRBV5-1
clone size: -
D gene: -
J gene: TRBJ1-3
CDR3 DNA: TGCGCCAGCAGCTTGGGTGTGTTCGACTCTGGAAACACCATATATTTT
CDR3 protein: CASSLGVFDSGNTIYF

CDR3 length: 17
V gene: TRBV16
clone size: -
D gene: TRBD1
J gene: TRBJ1-4
CDR3 DNA: TGTGCCAGCAGCCCGCGGACAGGGGCGGCAACTAATGAAAAACTGTTTTTT
CDR3 protein: CASSPRTGAATNEKLFF

CDR3 length: 12
V gene: TRBV5-5
clone size: -
D gene: -
J gene: TRBJ2-3
CDR3 DNA: TGTGCCAGCAGTCCCGGCACAGATACGCAGTATTTT
CDR3 protein: CASSPGTDTQYF

CDR3 length: 16
V gene: TRBV11-1
clone size: once
D gene: TRBD1
J gene: TRBJ1-5
CDR3 DNA: TGTGCCAGCAGCTTAGCGGCCGGGACAGACAATCAGCCCCAGCATTTT
CDR3 protein: CASSLAAGTDNQPQHF

CDR3 length: 18
V gene: TRBV4-3
clone size: -
D gene: -
J gene: TRBJ1-3
CDR3 DNA: TGCGCCAGCAGCCAAGATGCGCCCACCGGAGGCTCTGGAAACACCATATATTTT
CDR3 protein: CASSQDAPTGGSGNTIYF

CDR3 length: 14
V gene: TRBV25-1
clone size: -
D gene: -
J gene: TRBJ1-2
CDR3 DNA: TGTGCCAGCAGTGAAGAATGGCAGGGGAATGGCTACACCTTC
CDR3 protein: CASSEEWQGNGYTF

CDR3 length: 13
V gene: TRBV6-5
clone size: -
D gene: TRBD1
J gene: TRBJ1-2
CDR3 DNA: TGTGCCAGCAGTAGACAGGGGGCGCGTGGCTACACCTTC
CDR3 protein: CASSRQGARGYTF

CDR3 length: 16
V gene: TRBV7-8
clone size: -
D gene: -
J gene: TRBJ1-1
CDR3 DNA: TGTGCCAGCAGCTTTATTAGGGGACGCATGAACACTGAAGCTTTCTTT
CDR3 protein: CASSFIRGRMNTEAFF

CDR3 length: 15
V gene: TRBV19
clone size: -
D gene: TRBD2
J gene: TRBJ2-7
CDR3 DNA: TGTGCCAGTAGTGGCGGGGGGATCCCCCCCTACGAGCAGTACTTC
CDR3 protein: CASSGGGIPPYEQYF

CDR3 length: 15
V gene: TRBV15
clone size: -
D gene: TRBD1
J gene: TRBJ1-5
CDR3 DNA: TGTGCCACCAGCAGAACCCCGGGACAGGGTGAGCCCCAGCATTTT
CDR3 protein: CATSRTPGQGEPQHF

CDR3 length: 14
V gene: TRBV19
clone size: -
D gene: -
J gene: TRBJ2-7
CDR3 DNA: TGTGCCAGTAGTATATTAGAGGGGGGGGACGAGCAGTACTTC
CDR3 protein: CASSILEGGDEQYF

CDR3 length: 16
V gene: TRBV5-6
clone size: -
D gene: -
J gene: TRBJ2-6
CDR3 DNA: TGTGCCAGCAGCTTGGCTCTGCGGCCCGGGGCCAACGTCCTGACTTTC
CDR3 protein: CASSLALRPGANVLTF

CDR3 length: 18
V gene: TRBV19
clone size: -
D gene: -
J gene: TRBJ2-3
CDR3 DNA: TGTGCCAGTAGCTTTTCGCGCAGTCGTTTAACCTCGGCAGATACGCAGTATTTT
CDR3 protein: CASSFSRSRLTSADTQYF

CDR3 length: 13
V gene: TRBV29-1
clone size: -
D gene: TRBD1
J gene: TRBJ1-4
CDR3 DNA: TGCAGCGTAGAGGGGGACAGTGAAGAAAAACTGTTTTTT
CDR3 protein: CSVEGDSEEKLFF

CDR3 length: 15
V gene: TRBV18
clone size: -
D gene: TRBD1
J gene: TRBJ1-2
CDR3 DNA: TGTGCCAGCTCACCGGGCGATGGACAGGTTTATGGCTACACCTTC
CDR3 protein: CASSPGDGQVYGYTF

CDR3 length: 15
V gene: TRBV18
clone size: -
D gene: -
J gene: TRBJ1-3
CDR3 DNA: TGTGCCAGCTCACCACCCGGGACCTCTGGAAACACCATATATTTT
CDR3 protein: CASSPPGTSGNTIYF

CDR3 length: 12
V gene: TRBV30
clone size: once
D gene: -
J gene: TRBJ2-5
CDR3 DNA: TGTGCCTGGAGTCGACAGCAAGAGACCCAGTACTTC
CDR3 protein: CAWSRQQETQYF

CDR3 length: 15
V gene: TRBV29-1
clone size: -
D gene: TRBD2
J gene: TRBJ2-1
CDR3 DNA: TGCAGCGTCGCACTTGGTTCGGGGGGGCTCTCTGAGCAGTTCTTC
CDR3 protein: CSVALGSGGLSEQFF

CDR3 length: 16
V gene: TRBV7-8
clone size: -
D gene: TRBD2
J gene: TRBJ2-3
CDR3 DNA: TGTGCCAGCAGCCCAGGGTCGGGACTAGCGGCAGATACGCAGTATTTT
CDR3 protein: CASSPGSGLAADTQYF

CDR3 length: 11
V gene: TRBV5-4
clone size: -
D gene: -
J gene: TRBJ2-7
CDR3 DNA: TGTGCCAGCAGCTTGGGGCCGGAGCAGTACTTC
CDR3 protein: CASSLGPEQYF